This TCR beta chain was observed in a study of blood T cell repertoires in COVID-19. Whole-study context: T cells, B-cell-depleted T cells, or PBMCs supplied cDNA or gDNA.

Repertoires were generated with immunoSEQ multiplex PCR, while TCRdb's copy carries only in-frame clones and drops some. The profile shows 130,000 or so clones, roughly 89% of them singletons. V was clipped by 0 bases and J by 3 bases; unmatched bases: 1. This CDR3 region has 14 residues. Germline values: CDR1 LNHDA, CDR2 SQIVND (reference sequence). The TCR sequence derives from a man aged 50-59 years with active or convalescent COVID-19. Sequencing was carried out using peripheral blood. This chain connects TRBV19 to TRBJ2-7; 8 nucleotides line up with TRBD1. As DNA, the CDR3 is TGTGCCAGTAGTATAGAAACAGGGGGCTACGAGCAGTACTTC. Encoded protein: CASSIETGGYEQYF. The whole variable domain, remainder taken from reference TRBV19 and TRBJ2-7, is DGGITQSPKYLFRKEGQNVTLSCEQNLNHDAMYWYRQDPGQGLRLIYYSQIVNDFQKGDIAEGYSVSREKKESFPLTVTSAQKNPTAFYLCASSIETGGYEQYFGPGTRLTVT.